Presented here are 20 T cell receptor beta chains from one specimen sequenced in a study of tissue T cells after allogeneic stem cell transplantation. Libraries were prepared by immunoSEQ multiplex PCR; TCRdb keeps only in-frame clonotypes and omits some of them. The table shows about 22,000 clones, with approximately 77% occurring only once. Sequenced input: spleen. The source of these receptors is a female BALB/c mouse in good health. MHC haplotype of the strain: H2-d.

Notes on this clone: Gene names and germline match the mouse. Read coverage stops 1 residue before the CDR3 terminus; the germline J gene supplies the remainder. The rearrangement joins TRBV2 to TRBJ2-7; 7 bases match TRBD2. The V gene end was trimmed by 0 bases and the J gene end by 0 bases; junction bases not matched to a gene: 5. Germline V gives CDR1 LGHNA, CDR2 YSYQKL. This CDR3 contains 16 residues. The CDR3 sequence is CASSQDTGASSYEQYF. CDR3 DNA (partial): TGTGCCAGCAGCCAAGATACTGGGGCTAGCTCCTATGAACAGTAC.

This clone came up once. Here the gene names and germline are mouse. With the read ending 1 residue before the CDR3 end, the germline J gene is used to fill in that end. Other DNA sequences in the same sample also yield this CDR3. The V gene is TRBV1, the J gene TRBJ2-7; no clear D. CDR3 size: 13 residues. Trimming took 1 base from V and 0 from J, leaving 4 bases between them. Germline CDR1 reads NSQYPW; CDR2 reads LRSPGD (reference sequence). The DNA read from the CDR3 is TGCACCTGCAGTGCAGGGGGCTCCTATGAACAGTAC. This gives the protein CTCSAGGSYEQY. The entire CDR3 protein reads CTCSAGGSYEQYF.

A word on this clone: Genes here carry mouse names. The missing CDR3 end, 1 residue past where the read stops, is filled in from the germline J gene. V usage is TRBV31 and J usage is TRBJ1-4; 7 bases match TRBD1. Trimming removed 8 bases from V and 4 bases from J; junction bases left unmatched: 4. The germline V gene encodes CDR1 GKSSPN and CDR2 SITVG. The CDR3 contains 12 residues. CDR3 sequence: CALGTDNERLFF. The sequenced part of the CDR3 DNA is TGTGCCCTCGGGACAGACAACGAAAGATTATTT.

Of note for this clone: Mouse gene names and germline throughout. Read coverage stops 1 residue before the CDR3 terminus; the germline J gene supplies the remainder. The chain employs TRBV13-3 and TRBJ2-1; D is possibly TRBD2 (6 bases). The V gene lost 6 bases and the J gene lost 1 base, with 11 bases spanning the gap. The CDR3 is 14 amino acids. CDR1 is NNHDY and CDR2 is SYVADS in the germline V gene. The DNA read from the CDR3 is TGTGCCAGCAAAAAACTGGGAAACTATGCTGAGCAGTTC. As protein: CASKKLGNYAEQF. The entire CDR3 protein reads CASKKLGNYAEQFF.

As concerns this clone: Gene labels here are mouse ones. Read sequence stops 1 residue before the CDR3 end, and the germline J gene provides the missing end. V usage is TRBV2 and J usage is TRBJ2-2; 11 bases are shared with TRBD2. CDR3 length: 16 amino acids. Per the germline V gene, CDR1 is LGHNA and CDR2 is YSYQKL. V lost 1 base, J lost 2 bases, and 0 bases stayed unmatched. The CDR3 bases that were read are TGTGCCAGCAGCCAAGGGACTGGGGGGAACACCGGGCAGCTCTAC. Translation gives CASSQGTGGNTGQLY. The complete CDR3 protein is CASSQGTGGNTGQLYF.

Regarding this clone: Germline and genes: mouse. The missing CDR3 end, 1 residue past where the read stops, is filled in from the germline J gene. The chain employs TRBV4 and TRBJ1-1; TRBD1 agrees at 7 bases. Germline CDR1 reads LGHDT; CDR2 reads YNNKQL (reference sequence). CDR3 size: 12 residues. V lost 6 bases, J lost 6 bases, and 4 bases stayed unmatched. Incomplete CDR3 DNA: TGTGCCAGCAGAACAGGGGCCCCAGAAGTCTTC. Its protein product is CASRTGAPEVF. The CDR3 in full is CASRTGAPEVFF.

This clone appeared a few times. The germline and genes are mouse ones. Sequencing ends 1 residue short of the CDR3 end; the germline J gene provides the rest. V usage is TRBV29 and J usage is TRBJ2-7; 12 bases are shared with TRBD2. Germline V gene lookup returns CDR1 MSHET and CDR2 SYDVDS. V lost 4 bases to trimming and J lost 3 bases; unmatched junction nucleotides: 1. CDR3 length: 14 residues. CDR3 amino acids: CASSSGLGGYEQYF. The CDR3 bases that were read are TGTGCTAGCAGTTCGGGACTGGGGGGCTATGAACAGTAC.

About this clone: The genes are named according to mouse. The CDR3 goes on 1 residue after the read ends, and that part is filled in from the germline J gene. The gene calls are TRBV1 and TRBJ2-5; TRBD1 agrees at 9 bases. The CDR3 length is 15 residues. From germline, CDR1 is NSQYPW and CDR2 LRSPGD (reference sequence). V gave up 2 bases and J gave up 4 bases; unmatched junction bases: 4. The CDR3 protein is CTCSAPRDREDTQYF. The part of the CDR3 DNA that was read is TGCACCTGCAGTGCACCCCGGGACAGGGAAGACACCCAGTAC.

A note on this clone: Genes and germline come from the mouse. From the germline J gene comes the end of the CDR3, since the read stops 1 residue before it. The V call is TRBV13-2, the J call TRBJ2-7; D possibly uses TRBD1 or TRBD2 (5 bases each). Trimming left V 0 bases short and J 3 bases short, with 13 bases between. The CDR3 loop spans 15 amino acids. Germline-derived CDR1 and CDR2 are NNHNN and SYGAGS (reference sequence). The sequenced part of the CDR3 DNA is TGTGCCAGCGGTGATGCAGGGCTGGGCGGCTATGAACAGTAC. Its protein product is CASGDAGLGGYEQY. The CDR3 in full is CASGDAGLGGYEQYF.

For this clone: Each gene name is a mouse one. The CDR3 is cut off 1 residue early in the read; its end comes from the germline J gene. This chain joins TRBV13-3 and TRBJ1-4; 10 bases map to TRBD1. This CDR3 comprises 15 residues. Germline CDR1 reads NNHDY; CDR2 reads SYVADS. The trim removed 3 bases at V and 5 bases at J, leaving 4 bases unmatched. The DNA read from the CDR3 is TGTGCCAGCAGTGGCCGGGACAGGGGAAACGAAAGATTATTT. This sequence encodes CASSGRDRGNERLF. The full CDR3 is CASSGRDRGNERLFF.

Notes on this clone: The gene symbols are mouse symbols. The CDR3 end lies 1 residue beyond the end of the read and is filled in from the germline J gene. The gene calls are TRBV13-2 and TRBJ2-2; 8 bases are a match to TRBD2. Germline trimming cut 0 bases from V and 0 bases from J; bases unmatched to any gene: 1. Looked up from germline, CDR1 is NNHNN and CDR2 is SYGAGS (reference sequence). This CDR3 comprises 16 residues. CDR3 DNA (partial): TGTGCCAGCGGTGATGCCTGGGGGGCAAACACCGGGCAGCTCTAC. It is translated as CASGDAWGANTGQLY. The whole CDR3 sequence is CASGDAWGANTGQLYF.

About this clone itself: Genes and germline come from the mouse. The read falls 1 residue short of the CDR3 end, and the missing part is taken from the germline J gene. J is TRBJ1-3 and V is TRBV13-1; a weak D match, TRBD1 (6 bases). This CDR3 contains 15 residues. Trimming left V 0 bases short and J 3 bases short, with 10 bases between. Per the germline V gene, CDR1 is NSHNY and CDR2 is SYGAGN. The part of the CDR3 DNA that was read is TGTGCCAGCAGTGATGCCCCCAGGGGTGGAAATACGCTCTAT. Amino acids: CASSDAPRGGNTLY. The entire CDR3 protein reads CASSDAPRGGNTLYF.

This clone is a singleton in its sample. Gene names refer to mouse genes. The read gets to within 1 residue of the CDR3 end, and the germline J gene fills in the rest. The V and J genes are TRBV13-2 and TRBJ2-7; D call uncertain. V lost 2 bases and J 9 bases, leaving 6 bases between the germline ends. Germline loops: CDR1 NNHNN, CDR2 SYGAGS (reference sequence). This CDR3 is 10 amino acids long. The part of the CDR3 DNA that was read is TGTGCCAGCGGTGACGGGGTACAGTAC. Translated: CASGDGVQY. The full CDR3 is CASGDGVQYF.

This clone showed up just once. Genes and germline come from the mouse. The read is 1 residue too short to cover the CDR3 end, so that end is filled in from the germline J gene. This chain joins TRBV1 and TRBJ2-3; D gene unclear. Trimming shortened V by 3 bases and J by 0 bases, and 4 bases separated the two germline ends. The CDR3 is made up of 13 amino acids. From germline, CDR1 is NSQYPW and CDR2 LRSPGD (reference sequence). CDR3 sequence reads: CTCSAPSAETLYF. The sequenced CDR3 bases are TGCACCTGCAGTGCCCCTAGTGCAGAAACGCTGTAT. Together with reference TRBV1 and TRBJ2-3, the CDR3 gives the full variable domain: VTLLEQNPRWRLVPRGQAVNLRCILKNSQYPWMSWYQQDLQKQLQWLFTLRSPGDKEVKSLPGADYLATRVTDTELRLQVANMSQGRTLYCTCSAPSAETLYFGSGTRLTVL.

On this clone: The genes and germline here are from mouse. The read falls 1 residue short of the CDR3 end, and the missing part is taken from the germline J gene. The chain is built from TRBV31 and TRBJ2-5; D gene ambiguous. The germline gives CDR1 GKSSPN, CDR2 SITVG. Trimming took 1 base from V and 3 from J, leaving 11 bases between them. CDR3 size: 14 residues. The CDR3 bases that were read are TGTGCCTGGAGTCCCCCCGGGAAACAAGACACCCAGTAC. Its translation is CAWSPPGKQDTQY. The CDR3 in its entirety is CAWSPPGKQDTQYF.

The count of this clone is one. Germline and genes here are mouse. From the germline J gene comes the end of the CDR3, since the read stops 1 residue before it. This chain links TRBV2 with TRBJ1-1, with unresolved D. V lost 3 bases and J 2 bases, leaving 7 bases between the germline ends. CDR3 size: 13 residues. CDR1 and CDR2 (germline): LGHNA, YSYQKL. Here the CDR3 reads CASSQTTNTEVFF. The covered CDR3 bases are TGTGCCAGCAGCCAGACAACTAACACAGAAGTCTTC.

For this clone: Genes and germline come from the mouse. The read stops 1 residue short of the end of the CDR3; the missing end is completed from the germline J gene. This chain connects TRBV16 to TRBJ2-5; possible D gene TRBD1, 5 bases. This CDR3 spans 14 amino acids. With 1 base removed from V and 2 bases from J, the gap between germline ends came to 7 bases. The germline V gene encodes CDR1 SGHSA and CDR2 FRNQAP. The CDR3 sequence is CASSLADSQDTQYF. CDR3 DNA (partial): TGTGCAAGCAGCTTAGCCGACAGCCAAGACACCCAGTAC. The complete variable domain, with remaining parts taken from reference TRBV16 and TRBJ2-5, reads NAGVIQTPRHKVTGKGQEATLWCEPISGHSAVFWYRQTIVQGLEFLTYFRNQAPIDDSGMPKERFSAQMPNQSHSTLKIQSTQPQDSAVYLCASSLADSQDTQYFGPGTRLLVL.

Points on this clone: Gene names and germline match the mouse. The read ends 1 residue before the CDR3 terminus; that terminus is restored from the germline J gene. This sample also contains other DNA sequences that code for the same CDR3. The J gene is TRBJ2-3, the V gene TRBV4; 7 bases are shared with TRBD1. After removal of 6 bases from V and 0 bases from J, the junction contained 3 bases not matched to a gene. The germline V gene has CDR1 LGHDT and CDR2 YNNKQL (reference sequence). The CDR3 has 14 residues. CDR3 DNA, as far as it was read: TGTGCCAGCAGAGGGACAGCTAGTGCAGAAACGCTGTAT. Protein sequence: CASRGTASAETLY. The full CDR3 protein is CASRGTASAETLYF.

As to this clone: Germline and genes here are mouse. The read falls 1 residue short of the CDR3 end, and the missing part is taken from the germline J gene. This chain uses TRBV14 with TRBJ1-1, with 7 nucleotides matching TRBD1. This CDR3 spans 14 amino acids. The J segment lost 0 bases and the V segment lost 6 bases, leaving 5 bases of the junction unmatched. Germline V gene lookup returns CDR1 SGHDT and CDR2 FRDEAV. CDR3 DNA (partial): TGTGCCAGCAACGAACAGGGGACAAACACAGAAGTCTTC. It codes for CASNEQGTNTEVF. The whole CDR3 is CASNEQGTNTEVFF.

This clone was seen once. Gene names refer to mouse genes. Read coverage stops 1 residue before the CDR3 terminus; the germline J gene supplies the remainder. The rearrangement links TRBV13-1 to TRBJ2-4, with 7 bases identical to TRBD2. Germline CDR1 reads NSHNY; CDR2 reads SYGAGN. J gave up 2 bases and V 1 base, and 4 bases lay outside the gene matches. The CDR3 has 15 residues. The covered CDR3 bases are TGTGCCAGCAGTGATCGGGGGGGAGATCAAAACACCTTGTAC. Translated: CASSDRGGDQNTLY. In full, the CDR3 reads CASSDRGGDQNTLYF.